This T cell receptor (beta chain) was sequenced for a study of CD8 T cells in ankylosing spondylitis. Broader study findings: Ankylosing spondylitis blood appeared to carry a characteristic TCR beta motif of roughly eight highly homologous variants. CD8+ cells made up the disease-linked clones, which were relatively rare in peripheral blood. Disease-linked clones were reportedly significantly enriched in matched ankylosing spondylitis synovial fluid.

Notes on this clonotype: Its antigen is undetermined.

Quantitative molecular-barcoded 5'-RACE generated the TCR beta libraries. TCRdb redid the calling of the 5' RACE reads with MiXCR, one entry per CDR3 protein. Found here are some 700,000 distinct CDR3 sequences, roughly 19% of them singletons; the top ten hold around 19%. Between the trimmed V and J ends, which lost 1 base and 3 bases, there was a span of 7 bases. Per the germline V gene, CDR1 is LGHDT and CDR2 is YNNKEL (reference sequence). The CDR3 length is 15 residues. The V call is TRBV3-1, the J call TRBJ2-6; D assignment may be TRBD1 or TRBD2 (5 bases each). Specimen: blood, either unsorted or a sorted T cell fraction (not recorded which). This receptor was obtained from a male donor with ankylosing spondylitis. The CDR3 DNA is TGTGCCAGCAGCCAAGTTGGGGGTGGGGCCAACGTCCTGACTTTC. This gives the protein CASSQVGGGANVLTF.